Here is one TCR beta chain with its context. The antigen is undetermined. This sample is drawn from a study of human T cells and chemical hapten exposure. Study background: From small differences in pooled library volume came most of the variation in per-sample TCR yields.

Noted time point: healthy volunteer bleed at 6 weeks. Extraction of total RNA was performed on unfractionated whole blood. Study-level points and caveats: Sensitizing with DPC caused no change in TCRs above 1 in 1000 frequency.

Individual cDNA molecules had unique molecular identifiers attached to them by the library. MiXCR, run by TCRdb on the RACE reads, gives a single entry per CDR3 protein. The sample holds more than 75,000 distinct CDR3 sequences, roughly 8.6% seen once. Sequencing input: whole blood. The source of this sequence is a male donor in good health. Some clones in this sample may be carry-over from other donors' samples.

CDR3 amino acids: CASSWDGQTQETQYF. The CDR3 nucleotides read TGCGCCAGCAGCTGGGACGGACAAACCCAAGAGACCCAGTACTTC. J is TRBJ2-5 and V is TRBV5-1; either TRBD1 or TRBD2 may supply D (5 bases each). CDR1 is SGHRS, CDR2 YFSETQ, per germline. The CDR3 is 15 amino acids. Trimming shortened V by 3 bases and J by 1 base, and 13 bases separated the two germline ends.